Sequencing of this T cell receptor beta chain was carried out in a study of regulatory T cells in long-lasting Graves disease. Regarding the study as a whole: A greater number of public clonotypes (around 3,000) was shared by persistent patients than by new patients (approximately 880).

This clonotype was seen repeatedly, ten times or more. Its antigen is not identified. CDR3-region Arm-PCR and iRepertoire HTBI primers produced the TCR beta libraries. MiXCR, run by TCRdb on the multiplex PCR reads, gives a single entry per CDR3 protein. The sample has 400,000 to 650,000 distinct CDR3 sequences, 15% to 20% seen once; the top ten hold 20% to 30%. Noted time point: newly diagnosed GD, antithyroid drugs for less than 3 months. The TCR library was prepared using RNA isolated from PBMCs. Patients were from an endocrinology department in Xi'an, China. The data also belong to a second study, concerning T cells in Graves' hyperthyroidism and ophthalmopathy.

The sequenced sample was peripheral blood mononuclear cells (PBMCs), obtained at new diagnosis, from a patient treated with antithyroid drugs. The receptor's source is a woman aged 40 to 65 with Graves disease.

CDR3 DNA: TGTGCCAGCAGTTTTCGGGTTAACGAGCAGTACTTC. Protein: CASSFRVNEQYF. This rearrangement joins TRBV28 to TRBJ2-7; no clear D gene. Germline V gives CDR1 MDHEN, CDR2 SYDVKM. The CDR3 runs to 12 residues. Trimming shortened V by 3 bases and J by 5 bases, and 8 bases separated the two germline ends.